Shown below are 10 T cell receptor beta chains from a single sample sequenced in a study of CD8+CD57+ T cells in acquired aplastic anemia. The patients chosen for sequencing had shown expansion of CD8+CD57+ cells (detected by flow cytometry). The template for TCR beta VDJ and CDR3 sequence profiling was genomic DNA. TCRdb re-called the reads with MiXCR, one entry per CDR3 protein. The sample shows about half a million distinct CDR3 sequences, approximately 33% of them seen only once. The specimen sequenced was sorted CD4+, CD8+, or CD8+CD57+ T cells (not recorded which) from PBMCs. The receptors come from a human donor with aplastic anemia.

This clonotype was detected ten times or more. The rearrangement links TRBV9 to TRBJ1-6, with D possibly being TRBD1 (5 bases). Per germline, CDR1 SGDLS and CDR2 YYNGEE. This CDR3 has 11 residues. V was shortened by 10 bases and J by 10 bases, with 12 bases between the two germline ends. The DNA of the CDR3 is TGTGCCGGGACCGGGACCTCACCCCTCCACTTT. As protein: CAGTGTSPLHF.

The chain has TRBV11-2 and TRBJ2-3; 9 positions agree with TRBD2. V shed 0 bases, J shed 3 bases, and the junction held 4 bases outside the gene matches. Per the germline V gene, CDR1 is SGHAT and CDR2 is FQNNGV. The CDR3 sequence is 16 residues long. The CDR3 region has the DNA TGTGCCAGCAGCTTAGAGGCGGGAGGGTTGACAGATACGCAGTATTTT. This translates into CASSLEAGGLTDTQYF.

On this clonotype itself: The conserved final phenylalanine or tryptophan is absent from the CDR3, which likely points to a read error. It is unclear where the CDR3 begins or ends on the DNA, so no DNA is shown, and the CDR3 is as TCRdb lists it. The chain carries TRBV24-1 and TRBJ2-5; the table's D call of TRBD2 was not tested on the DNA. CDR1 and CDR2 (germline): KGHDR, SFDVKD. The CDR3 region is 9 residues in length, termini included. CDR3 sequence reads: CATSDRTSD.

This clonotype was recorded a few times. At one end, the junction sequence differs from germline, possibly due to a read error. The chain joins TRBV9 to TRBJ2-1; TRBD2 matches at 7 bases. Germline V lookup: CDR1 SGDLS, CDR2 YYNGEE. The CDR3 is 13 amino acids. The CDR3 region is CASSVAWGRVQFF. The CDR3 DNA reads as TGTGCTAGCAGCGTAGCTTGGGGGAGGGTGCAGTTCTTC.

This clonotype was observed many times. The rearrangement links TRBV20-1 to TRBJ2-7, with 11 bases that match TRBD2. Germline lookup yields CDR1 DFQATT and CDR2 SNEGSKA (reference sequence). The J segment lost 6 bases and the V segment lost 6 bases, leaving 7 bases of the junction unmatched. The CDR3 has 13 amino acids. CDR3 protein: CSAKIAGGLEQYF. The CDR3 nucleotides read TGCAGTGCGAAAATAGCGGGAGGGCTCGAGCAGTACTTC.

This clonotype was detected many times. This chain links TRBV9 with TRBJ2-7; D not certain. Germline CDR1 SGDLS, CDR2 YYNGEE. Deletions cut 2 bases from V and 2 bases from J, with 11 bases between. The CDR3 contains 14 residues. CDR3 loop: CASSVGANPYEQYF. The CDR3 region has the DNA TGTGCCAGCAGCGTTGGAGCCAATCCCTACGAGCAGTACTTC.

There are a few counts of this clonotype. The chain recombines TRBV6-2 or TRBV6-3 with TRBJ1-6, with 9 bases that match TRBD1. Germline V gene lookup returns CDR1 MNHEY and CDR2 SVGEGT. The CDR3 consists of 15 residues. Losses at the gene ends were 5 bases for V and 10 bases for J; bases not matched to a gene: 9. CDR3: CASSPRDRVGSPLHF. CDR3 bases: TGTGCCAGCAGTCCCCGGGACAGGGTGGGGTCACCCCTCCACTTT.

The genes are TRBV20-1 and TRBJ1-6; 9 nucleotides agree with TRBD1. V shed 1 base and J 7 bases; nucleotides not matched to a gene: 8. Germline V gives CDR1 DFQATT, CDR2 SNEGSKA (reference sequence). The CDR3 spans 16 residues. CDR3 region: CSARGVPGQGNSPLHF. The CDR3 region has the DNA TGCAGTGCTAGAGGAGTCCCGGGACAGGGCAATTCACCCCTCCACTTT.

This clonotype has only one observation. This rearrangement joins TRBV20-1 to TRBJ2-3; 11 nucleotides align to TRBD2. The CDR3 consists of 16 residues. The germline gives CDR1 DFQATT, CDR2 SNEGSKA (reference sequence). After removal of 6 bases from V and 9 bases from J, the junction contained 17 bases not matched to a gene. The CDR3 protein is CSAGKIAGGPFSTQYF. The CDR3 region has the DNA TGCAGTGCGGGAAAGATAGCGGGGGGGCCTTTTTCCACGCAGTATTTT.

A few counts support this clonotype. The genes are TRBV3-1 and TRBJ2-7; D is undetermined. This CDR3 region has 14 residues. The germline gives CDR1 LGHDT, CDR2 YNNKEL (reference sequence). Trimming removed 1 base from V and 7 bases from J, with 14 bases in between. This CDR3 is CASSQGGEYNEQYF. CDR3 coding DNA: TGTGCCAGCAGCCAAGGAGGAGAGTACAATGAGCAGTACTTC.